This T cell receptor beta chain comes out of a study of graft-versus-host responses after intestinal transplantation. About the study: Tacrolimus and steroids were given for roughly 3 years to all recipients after anti-thymocyte globulin induction. Findings and caveats of the study: Early post-transplant falls in HvG clones accompanied the peak levels of circulating GvH clones.

Trimming took 4 bases from V and 3 from J, leaving 13 bases between them. CDR3 length: 14 residues. Germline V lookup: CDR1 SGHRS, CDR2 YFSETQ. Profiled with immunoSEQ multiplex PCR; TCRdb holds only in-frame clones, not every one. The sample shows under 85,000 clones, about 94% of them seen only once. In the case of this clone: Its cognate antigen is unknown.

The V and J genes are TRBV5-1 and TRBJ2-5; D is uncertain. The TCR comes from a human donor who received an intestinal transplant. Specimen: unstimulated CD8+ T cells sorted from spleen or lymph node cells, collected before intestinal transplant. The DNA for the CDR3 is TGCGCCAGCAGCCCTTGGGCTTCTGAAGAGACCCAGTACTTC. Translating it yields CASSPWASEETQYF.